This T cell receptor (beta chain) was sequenced for a study of technical replicates of blood from a handful of donors. Some clones are missing from TCRdb's copy, which holds only in-frame ones; the method was immunoSEQ multiplex PCR. The table lists roughly 76,000 clones, about nine tenths of them singletons. Germline CDR1 is MNHGY and CDR2 is SVAAGI. The CDR3 is 15 residues long. Between the trimmed V and J ends, which lost 6 bases and 6 bases, there was a span of 20 bases. This receptor was obtained from a human donor in good health. Some clones in this sample may be carry-over from other donors' samples. Sequencing was done on a sample of T cells isolated from PBMCs. The chain carries TRBV6-9 and TRBJ1-2; TRBD1 might be the D (5 bases). CDR3 sequence: CASSHHRRDLNGYTF. DNA of the CDR3: TGTGCCAGCAGCCATCATAGACGGGACTTGAATGGCTACACCTTC.